One sample yielded the 7 T cell receptor beta chains listed below, sequenced in a study of lymphopenia after photon versus proton radiotherapy. Here immunoSEQ multiplex PCR was the method, and the copy in TCRdb shows in-frame clones only, minus some. The table shows 150,000 to 200,000 clones, with about 85% occurring only once. The input for sequencing was peripheral blood, taken from a patient treated with photon-based radiotherapy. The receptors were sampled from a man aged 50 to 60 with gastric cancer.

This clone has a handful of counts. This chain connects TRBV4-3 to TRBJ1-3; D gene ambiguous. V was cut by 0 bases and J by 2 bases, with 11 bases left in between. Germline V lookup: CDR1 LGHNA, CDR2 YSLEER. The CDR3 spans 16 residues. CDR3 sequence: CASSQDAGSAGNTIYF. Written as DNA, the CDR3 is TGCGCCAGCAGCCAAGACGCAGGATCAGCTGGAAACACCATATATTTT.

The chain recombines TRBV19 with TRBJ2-7; 8 nucleotides agree with TRBD1. The CDR3 consists of 15 residues. The germline CDR1 and CDR2 sequences are LNHDA and SQIVND (reference sequence). V was clipped by 7 bases and J by 4 bases; unmatched bases: 12. Here the CDR3 reads CASTPGTGHSYEQYF. CDR3 DNA: TGTGCCAGTACCCCCGGGACAGGCCACAGTTACGAGCAGTACTTC.

The rearrangement joins TRBV28 to TRBJ2-7, with 8 positions matching TRBD2. Germline-derived CDR1 and CDR2 are MDHEN and SYDVKM. J was trimmed by 7 bases and V by 6 bases; bases with no gene match: 14. This CDR3 comprises 15 residues. The CDR3 spells CASSLSIAGSWEQYF. In DNA form, the CDR3 reads TGTGCCAGCAGCCTGTCGATAGCGGGGTCCTGGGAGCAGTACTTC.

For the CDR3, the DNA is TGCGCCAGCAGCCCCAGGGACAGGGGGCTCTCAGATACGCAGTATTTT. It is translated as CASSPRDRGLSDTQYF. The rearrangement uses TRBV5-1 and TRBJ2-3; TRBD1 matches 12 bases. Germline CDR1 is SGHRS and CDR2 is YFSETQ. V trimming: 4 bases; J trimming: 4 bases; junction bases outside the gene matches: 7. The CDR3 is made up of 16 amino acids.

This chain connects TRBV5-5 to TRBJ1-3, with 9 bases that match TRBD1. The germline CDR1 and CDR2 sequences are SGHKS and YYEKEE (reference sequence). V trimming: 3 bases; J trimming: 4 bases; junction bases outside the gene matches: 2. CDR3 length equals 14 residues. This CDR3 reads CASSSTGGGNTIYF. The CDR3 DNA follows: TGTGCCAGCAGCTCTACAGGGGGCGGAAACACCATATATTTT.

The gene calls are TRBV18 and TRBJ1-1; 7 bases align to TRBD1. The V and J ends lost 3 bases and 12 bases, in that order; junction bases with no gene match: 7. This CDR3 contains 12 residues. Germline V CDR1 and CDR2: KGHSH, LQKENI. CDR3: CASSPDRDASFF. The CDR3 nucleotides read TGTGCCAGCTCACCCGACAGGGATGCGTCTTTCTTT. Full variable domain (missing parts from reference TRBV18 and TRBJ1-1): NAGVMQNPRHLVRRRGQEARLRCSPMKGHSHVYWYRQLPEEGLKFMVYLQKENIIDESGMPKERFSAEFPKEGPSILRIQQVVRGDSAAYFCASSPDRDASFFGQGTRLTVV.

This chain connects TRBV28 to TRBJ1-2; 7 positions agree with TRBD1. V was clipped by 2 bases and J by 0 bases; unmatched bases: 6. From germline, CDR1 is MDHEN and CDR2 SYDVKM. The CDR3 has 16 residues. The CDR3 region has the DNA TGTGCCAGCAGTTTAAGAGGGGGCCGAGCTAACTATGGCTACACCTTC. It specifies CASSLRGGRANYGYTF.